Presented here are 5 T cell receptor beta chains from one specimen sequenced in a study of cytomegalovirus exposure and HLA in healthy donors (dated by TCRdb to 2017 to 2019). Libraries were prepared through the immunoSEQ multiplex PCR assay. A mixture of 60 forward primers for TCR Vbeta segments and 13 reverse primers for TCR Jbeta segments was used in the multiplex PCR. The immuneACCESS repertoire file appears here via TCRdb, limited to in-frame rearrangements. These files lack a portion of the clones; in checked studies, under half of the deficit traces to unresolved V genes, and the cause of the others is not known. The sample includes fewer than 65,000 clones, with around 87% observed a single time. The ten top clones hold about 1.5% of the sample. The material sequenced was PBMCs. Source of these receptors: a man younger than 35 in good health and CMV-seronegative.

V and J are TRBV11-3 and TRBJ2-7, with TRBD2 matching 7 bases. Per germline, CDR1 SGHNT and CDR2 YENEEA. J lost 3 bases, V lost 0 bases, and 8 bases had no gene match. CDR3 length equals 16 residues. CDR3 protein: CASSLDQERGYYEQYF. In DNA, the CDR3 is TGTGCCAGCAGCTTAGATCAGGAGCGGGGATACTACGAGCAGTACTTC.

The CDR3 reads CASSLRSDYSPLHF. In nucleotides, the CDR3 is TGTGCCAGCAGTTTAAGGTCTGACTATTCACCCCTCCACTTT. The V gene is TRBV28, the J gene TRBJ1-6; no clear D gene. The germline CDR1 and CDR2 sequences are MDHEN and SYDVKM. The CDR3 contains 14 residues. Trimming cost V 2 bases and J 8 bases, with 10 bases left between them.

This chain connects TRBV30 to TRBJ1-2; D perhaps matches TRBD1 (5 bases). The CDR3 length is 13 residues. The V gene's germline CDR1 is GTSNPN and CDR2 SVGIG (reference sequence). Trimming took off 2 bases at V and 8 bases at J, with 15 bases between the two ends. In DNA, the CDR3 is TGTGCCTGGAGTTGGGGGGAACTGGGAGGCTACACCTTC. This gives the protein CAWSWGELGGYTF.

The J gene is TRBJ2-7, the V gene TRBV7-2; 10 bases align to TRBD2. Unmatched junction bases numbered 3, after V lost 5 bases and J lost 2 bases. Germline values: CDR1 SGHTA, CDR2 FQGNSA. The CDR3 has 14 residues. The CDR3 is CASSPTSGAYEQYF. CDR3 nucleotide sequence: TGTGCCAGCAGCCCCACTAGCGGGGCCTACGAGCAGTACTTC.

The chain carries TRBV5-1 and TRBJ2-5; 7 nucleotides agree with TRBD1. V was clipped by 2 bases and J by 3 bases; unmatched bases: 7. Germline loops: CDR1 SGHRS, CDR2 YFSETQ. The CDR3 loop spans 15 amino acids. In DNA form, the CDR3 reads TGCGCCAGCAGCTTCCGGACAGGATTGAAAGAGACCCAGTACTTC. This translates into CASSFRTGLKETQYF.